This T cell receptor (beta chain) derives from a study of blood T cells in healthy people across ages. On this clonotype itself: Its target is not known.

Germline V gene data show CDR1 as KGHSH and CDR2 as LQKENI. The germline V and J ends were trimmed by 1 base and 0 bases, with 6 bases remaining between them. The CDR3 is made up of 14 amino acids. General study points: The study lacked donor CMV status, which possibly confounded expanded clonotype changes.

The second PCR ran about 6 to 11 cycles with a sample-barcoded 5' primer and J-beta primers. TCRdb ran MiXCR on the 5' RACE reads and lists one entry per CDR3 protein. The sample has approximately 810,000 distinct CDR3 sequences; 29% are singletons. The sample taken for sequencing was blood. This receptor was taken from a woman at least 80 years old in good health. This chain links TRBV18 with TRBJ2-5; TRBD2 might be the D (6 bases). This CDR3 reads CASSPRGDQETQYF. As DNA, the CDR3 is TGTGCCAGCTCACCACGGGGGGACCAAGAGACCCAGTACTTC.